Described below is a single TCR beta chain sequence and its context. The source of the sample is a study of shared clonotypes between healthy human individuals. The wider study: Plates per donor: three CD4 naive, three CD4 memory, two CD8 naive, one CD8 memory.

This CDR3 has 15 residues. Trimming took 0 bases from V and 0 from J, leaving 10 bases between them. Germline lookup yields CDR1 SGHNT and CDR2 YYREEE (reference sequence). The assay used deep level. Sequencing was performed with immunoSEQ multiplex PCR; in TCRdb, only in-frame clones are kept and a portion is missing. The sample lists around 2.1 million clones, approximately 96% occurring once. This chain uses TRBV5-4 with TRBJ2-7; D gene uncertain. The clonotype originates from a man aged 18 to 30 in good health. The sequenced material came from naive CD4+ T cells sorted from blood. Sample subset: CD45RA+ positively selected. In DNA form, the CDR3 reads TGTGCCAGCAGCTTGGACGGTCTCCCCTCCTACGAGCAGTACTTC. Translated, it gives CASSLDGLPSYEQYF.